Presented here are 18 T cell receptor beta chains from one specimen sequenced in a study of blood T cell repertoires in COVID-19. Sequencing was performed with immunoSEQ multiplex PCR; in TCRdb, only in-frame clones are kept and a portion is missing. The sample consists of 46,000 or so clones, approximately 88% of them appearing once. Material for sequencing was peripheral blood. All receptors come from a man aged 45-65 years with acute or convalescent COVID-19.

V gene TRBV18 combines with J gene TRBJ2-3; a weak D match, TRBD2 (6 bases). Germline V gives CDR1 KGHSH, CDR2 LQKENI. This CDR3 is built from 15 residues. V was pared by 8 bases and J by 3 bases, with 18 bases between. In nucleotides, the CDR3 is TGTGCCAGCCTCGGGGCGGAGGGAAGAACAGATACGCAGTATTTT. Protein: CASLGAEGRTDTQYF.

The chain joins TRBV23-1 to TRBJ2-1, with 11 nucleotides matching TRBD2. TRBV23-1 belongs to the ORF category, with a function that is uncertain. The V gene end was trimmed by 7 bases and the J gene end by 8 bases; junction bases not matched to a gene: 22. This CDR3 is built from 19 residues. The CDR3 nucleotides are TGCGCCAGCACCCCCAACCCTCACAACGGGACTAGCGGTAGTCATGAGCAGTTCTTC. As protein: CASTPNPHNGTSGSHEQFF.

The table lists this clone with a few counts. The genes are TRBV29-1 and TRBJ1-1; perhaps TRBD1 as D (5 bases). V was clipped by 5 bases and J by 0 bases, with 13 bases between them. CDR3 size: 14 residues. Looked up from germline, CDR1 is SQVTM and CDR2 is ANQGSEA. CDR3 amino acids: CSVQTRGMNTEAFF. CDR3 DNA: TGCAGCGTTCAGACGCGGGGGATGAACACTGAAGCTTTCTTT.

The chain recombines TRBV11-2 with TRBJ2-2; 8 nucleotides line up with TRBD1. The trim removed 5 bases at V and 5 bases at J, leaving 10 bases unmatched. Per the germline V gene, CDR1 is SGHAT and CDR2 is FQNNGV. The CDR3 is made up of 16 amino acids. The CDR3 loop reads CASSAGQGLDTGELFF. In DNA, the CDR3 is TGTGCCAGCAGCGCCGGACAGGGATTGGATACCGGGGAGCTGTTTTTT.

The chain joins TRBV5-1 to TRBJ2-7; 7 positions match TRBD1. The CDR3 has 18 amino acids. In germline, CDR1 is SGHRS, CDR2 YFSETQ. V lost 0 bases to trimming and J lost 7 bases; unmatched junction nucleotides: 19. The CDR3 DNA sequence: TGCGCCAGCAGCTTGGGAAGCCTACTTTCGGGACAGCCGTTTGAGCAGTACTTC. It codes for CASSLGSLLSGQPFEQYF.

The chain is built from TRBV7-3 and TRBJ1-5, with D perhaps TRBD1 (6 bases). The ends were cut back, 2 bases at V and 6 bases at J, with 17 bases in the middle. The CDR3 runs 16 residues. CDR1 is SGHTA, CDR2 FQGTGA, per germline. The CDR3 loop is CASSLQLWGRIQPQHF. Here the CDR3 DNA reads TGTGCCAGCAGCTTACAGCTTTGGGGGCGAATTCAGCCCCAGCATTTT.

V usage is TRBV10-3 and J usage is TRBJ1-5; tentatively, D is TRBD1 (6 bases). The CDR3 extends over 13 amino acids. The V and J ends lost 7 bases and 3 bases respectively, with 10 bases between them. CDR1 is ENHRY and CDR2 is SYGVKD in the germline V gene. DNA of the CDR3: TGTGCCATCAACACAGGGCACAATCAGCCCCAGCATTTT. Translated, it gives CAINTGHNQPQHF.

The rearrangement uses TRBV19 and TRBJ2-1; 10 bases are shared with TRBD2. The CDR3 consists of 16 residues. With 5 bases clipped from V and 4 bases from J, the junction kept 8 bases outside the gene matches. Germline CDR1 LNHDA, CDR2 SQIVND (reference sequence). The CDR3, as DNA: TGTGCCAGTAGTGGGGTGGGAGCGGGAGGGTACAATGAGCAGTTCTTC. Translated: CASSGVGAGGYNEQFF.

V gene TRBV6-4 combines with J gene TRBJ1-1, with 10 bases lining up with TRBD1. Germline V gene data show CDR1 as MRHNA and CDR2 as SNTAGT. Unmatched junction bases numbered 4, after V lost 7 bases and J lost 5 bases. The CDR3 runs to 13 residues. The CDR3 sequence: CASMTGGYTEAFF. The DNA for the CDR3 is TGTGCCAGCATGACAGGGGGCTATACTGAAGCTTTCTTT.

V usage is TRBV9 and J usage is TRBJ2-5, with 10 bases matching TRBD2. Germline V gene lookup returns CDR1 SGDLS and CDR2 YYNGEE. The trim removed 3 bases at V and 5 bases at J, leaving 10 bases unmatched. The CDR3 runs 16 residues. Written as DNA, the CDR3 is TGTGCCAGCAGCGCGGCTAGCGGGAGATCAGGGGAGACCCAGTACTTC. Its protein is CASSAASGRSGETQYF.

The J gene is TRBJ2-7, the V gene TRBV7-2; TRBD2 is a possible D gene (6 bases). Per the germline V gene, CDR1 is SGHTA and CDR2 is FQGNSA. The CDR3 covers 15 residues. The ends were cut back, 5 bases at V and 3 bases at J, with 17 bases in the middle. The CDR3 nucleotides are TGTGCCAGCAGCCTCGCTGGACGGACTAACTACGAGCAGTACTTC. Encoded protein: CASSLAGRTNYEQYF. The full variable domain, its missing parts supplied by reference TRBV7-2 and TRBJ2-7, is GAGVSQSPSNKVTEKGKDVELRCDPISGHTALYWYRQSLGQGLEFLIYFQGNSAPDKSGLPSDRFSAERTGGSVSTLTIQRTQQEDSAVYLCASSLAGRTNYEQYFGPGTRLTVT.

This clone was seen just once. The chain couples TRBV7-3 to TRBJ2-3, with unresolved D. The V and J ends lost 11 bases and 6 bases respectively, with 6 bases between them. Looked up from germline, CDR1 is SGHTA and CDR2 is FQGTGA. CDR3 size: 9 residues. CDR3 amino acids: CAPIDTQYF. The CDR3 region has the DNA TGTGCCCCAATTGATACGCAGTATTTT.

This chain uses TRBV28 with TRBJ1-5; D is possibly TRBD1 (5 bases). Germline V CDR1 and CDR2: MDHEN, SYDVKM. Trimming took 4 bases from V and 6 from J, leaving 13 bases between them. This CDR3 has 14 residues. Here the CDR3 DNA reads TGTGCCAGCAGTTCGACCAGGGTGAGTCAGCCCCAGCATTTT. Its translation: CASSSTRVSQPQHF.

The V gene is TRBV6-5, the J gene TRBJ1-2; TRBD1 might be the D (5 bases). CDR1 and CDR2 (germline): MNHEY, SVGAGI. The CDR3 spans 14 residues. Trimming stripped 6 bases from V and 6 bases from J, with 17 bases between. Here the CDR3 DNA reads TGTGCCAGCAGCCTACGGCAGGGTTCAGATGGCTACACCTTC. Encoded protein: CASSLRQGSDGYTF.

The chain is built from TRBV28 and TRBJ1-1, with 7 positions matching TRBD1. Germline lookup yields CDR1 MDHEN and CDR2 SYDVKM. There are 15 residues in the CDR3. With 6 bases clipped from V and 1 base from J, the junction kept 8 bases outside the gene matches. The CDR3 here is CASSHGQATNTEAFF. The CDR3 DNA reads TGTGCCAGCAGCCATGGACAGGCCACGAACACTGAAGCTTTCTTT.

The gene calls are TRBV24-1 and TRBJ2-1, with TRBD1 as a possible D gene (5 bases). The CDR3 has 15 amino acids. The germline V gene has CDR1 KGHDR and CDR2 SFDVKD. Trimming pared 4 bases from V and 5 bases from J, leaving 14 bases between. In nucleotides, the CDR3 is TGTGCCACCAGTGACCCAGGACAAGGGGACAATGAGCAGTTCTTC. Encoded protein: CATSDPGQGDNEQFF.

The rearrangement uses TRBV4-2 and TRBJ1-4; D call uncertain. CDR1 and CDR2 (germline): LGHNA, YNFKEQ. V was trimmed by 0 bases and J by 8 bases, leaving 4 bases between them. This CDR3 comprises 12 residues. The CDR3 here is CASSQDREKLFF. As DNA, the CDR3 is TGTGCCAGCAGCCAAGATCGGGAAAAACTGTTTTTT.

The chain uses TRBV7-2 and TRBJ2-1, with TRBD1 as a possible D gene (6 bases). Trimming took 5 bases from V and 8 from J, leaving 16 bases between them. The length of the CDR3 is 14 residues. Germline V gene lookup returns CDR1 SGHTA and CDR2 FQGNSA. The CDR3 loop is CASSNNPGADEQFF. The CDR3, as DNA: TGTGCCAGCAGCAACAATCCAGGGGCCGATGAGCAGTTCTTC.